The 26 T cell receptor beta chains presented below share a single source sample, sequenced in a study of OX40 agonist ivuxolimab in advanced cancers. This table comes from immunoSEQ multiplex PCR, and its TCRdb copy is limited to in-frame clones, with some not included. The sample lists 60,000 to 80,000 clones, around 80% occurring once. The sample consisted of CD4+ or CD8+ T cells sorted from blood, taken in a trial of the OX40 agonist ivuxolimab. These receptors came from an adult with an advanced solid tumor such as melanoma, head and neck, liver or kidney cancer.

The CDR3 nucleotides are TGTGCCAGCTCACCGGGACAGAAAGAGACCCAGTACTTC. Translation: CASSPGQKETQYF. The J gene is TRBJ2-5, the V gene TRBV18, with TRBD1 identical over 7 bases. The CDR3 length is 13 residues. V was pared by 3 bases and J by 3 bases, with 1 base of the junction left unmatched. The germline V gene has CDR1 KGHSH and CDR2 LQKENI. The full variable domain, in which reference TRBV18 and TRBJ2-5 provide the parts outside the CDR3, is NAGVMQNPRHLVRRRGQEARLRCSPMKGHSHVYWYRQLPEEGLKFMVYLQKENIIDESGMPKERFSAEFPKEGPSILRIQQVVRGDSAAYFCASSPGQKETQYFGPGTRLLVL.

The chain is built from TRBV6-6 and TRBJ2-4; D is undetermined. This CDR3 region has 14 residues. Trimming took off 0 bases at V and 6 bases at J, with 9 bases between the two ends. The germline CDR1 and CDR2 sequences are MNHNY and SVGAGI (reference sequence). CDR3 in DNA: TGTGCCAGCAGTTACTCGACCCAGTTAAACATTCAGTACTTC. Residues: CASSYSTQLNIQYF.

In regard to this clone: This CDR3 is also generated by other DNA sequences in the sample. The chain recombines TRBV5-1 with TRBJ2-3, with D possibly being TRBD1 (5 bases). The germline V and J ends were trimmed by 0 bases and 4 bases, with 9 bases remaining between them. The CDR3 has 14 residues. CDR1 SGHRS and CDR2 YFSETQ come from the germline V gene. The CDR3 sequence is CASSLGQGADTQYF. In nucleotides, the CDR3 is TGCGCCAGCAGCTTGGGGCAGGGCGCAGATACGCAGTATTTT.

This rearrangement joins TRBV4-3 to TRBJ2-6, with D perhaps TRBD2 (6 bases). Per the germline V gene, CDR1 is LGHNA and CDR2 is YSLEER. V was cut by 4 bases and J by 0 bases, with 10 bases left in between. CDR3 length: 16 residues. The CDR3, as DNA: TGCGCCAGCAGCCCGACGGGGGACTCTGGGGCCAACGTCCTGACTTTC. Translation: CASSPTGDSGANVLTF.

This clone was detected only once. This chain joins TRBV5-1 and TRBJ2-3, with 9 bases fitting TRBD2. V was clipped by 4 bases and J by 4 bases; unmatched bases: 7. CDR3 size: 15 residues. CDR1 is SGHRS, CDR2 YFSETQ, per germline. For the CDR3, the DNA is TGCGCCAGCAGCGCCCTAGCGGGAAGGGCAGATACGCAGTATTTT. Amino acid sequence: CASSALAGRADTQYF.

The gene calls are TRBV19 and TRBJ2-5, with D possibly being TRBD2 (5 bases). CDR1 and CDR2 from the germline V gene are LNHDA and SQIVND (reference sequence). Trimming cost V 3 bases and J 1 base, with 21 bases left between them. The CDR3 extends over 18 amino acids. The CDR3 sequence: CASSMVISLPGIQETQYF. The CDR3 nucleotides read TGTGCCAGTAGTATGGTTATTTCCTTGCCGGGGATCCAAGAGACCCAGTACTTC.

The chain links TRBV12-2 to TRBJ2-3; the D segment call TRBD2 is taken from the table without a DNA check. TRBV12-2 is a pseudogene. The CDR3 is 20 amino acids. CDR3 residues: CASRPHWTERGGDGTDTQYF. CDR3 nucleotide sequence: TGTGCAAGTCGCCCTCACTGGACGGAGCGGGGGGGGGATGGCACAGATACGCAGTATTTT.

This clone was detected only a few times. The chain links TRBV7-2 to TRBJ2-7; 9 nucleotides match TRBD1. V was clipped by 7 bases and J by 6 bases; unmatched bases: 10. The CDR3 has 14 amino acids. Germline CDR1 is SGHTA and CDR2 is FQGNSA. The CDR3: CASTPRTGAVEQYF. The CDR3 bases are TGTGCCAGCACCCCGAGGACAGGGGCAGTCGAGCAGTACTTC. Supplemented by reference TRBV7-2 and TRBJ2-7, the full variable domain reads GAGVSQSPSNKVTEKGKDVELRCDPISGHTALYWYRQSLGQGLEFLIYFQGNSAPDKSGLPSDRFSAERTGGSVSTLTIQRTQQEDSAVYLCASTPRTGAVEQYFGPGTRLTVT.

Only a few counts were recorded for this clone. The CDR3 loop is CASSPIGQGFGYTF. The CDR3 DNA reads as TGCGCCAGCAGCCCCATCGGACAGGGTTTTGGCTACACCTTC. This chain uses TRBV4-1 with TRBJ1-2, with 8 bases fitting TRBD1. CDR1 and CDR2 (germline): MGHRA, YSYEKL. CDR3 length equals 14 residues. With 4 bases clipped from V and 7 bases from J, the junction kept 8 bases outside the gene matches.

The chain combines TRBV7-9 with TRBJ1-2; 7 bases line up with TRBD1. V was clipped by 4 bases and J by 3 bases; unmatched bases: 8. Germline-derived CDR1 and CDR2 are SEHNR and FQNEAQ (reference sequence). The CDR3 spans 15 residues. The DNA for the CDR3 is TGTGCCAGCAGCTCCCCCGGGGACAGTCACTATGGCTACACCTTC. Translating it yields CASSSPGDSHYGYTF.

CDR3 nucleotides: TGCGCCAGCAGCTTGGAAGGAGGGATGAACACTGAAGCTTTCTTT. Amino acid sequence: CASSLEGGMNTEAFF. The chain employs TRBV5-1 and TRBJ1-1; D gene ambiguous. Trimming shortened V by 0 bases and J by 0 bases, and 9 bases separated the two germline ends. The CDR3 consists of 15 residues. The germline V gene has CDR1 SGHRS and CDR2 YFSETQ.

This sequence joins TRBV18 and TRBJ1-2, with 7 bases that match TRBD1. Germline CDR1 reads KGHSH; CDR2 reads LQKENI. J was trimmed by 4 bases and V by 2 bases; bases with no gene match: 4. The CDR3 runs 14 residues. DNA for the CDR3: TGTGCCAGCTCACCATCGACAGGGATCTATGGCTACACCTTC. Protein: CASSPSTGIYGYTF.

A few counts support this clone. The rearrangement joins TRBV18 to TRBJ2-6; possibly TRBD1 for D (6 bases). The CDR3 consists of 19 residues. With 3 bases removed from V and 0 bases from J, the gap between germline ends came to 18 bases. CDR1 is KGHSH and CDR2 is LQKENI in the germline V gene. CDR3 nucleotide sequence: TGTGCCAGCTCACCGTCCTCAGGGGTCTATACCTCTGGGGCCAACGTCCTGACTTTC. As protein: CASSPSSGVYTSGANVLTF.

The V and J genes are TRBV6-5 and TRBJ2-5; D uncertain. The end of the DNA aligns better with TRBJ2-7, so the J call may be wrong. The CDR3 totals 14 residues. In germline, CDR1 is MNHEY, CDR2 SVGAGI. CDR3 bases: TGTGCCAGCAGCCCGCGCCCAGGTTCCTACGAGCAGTACTTC. Its translation is CASSPRPGSYEQYF.

This clone is a singleton in its sample. The genes are TRBV10-3 and TRBJ1-5, with 7 bases fitting TRBD1. The V gene's germline CDR1 is ENHRY and CDR2 SYGVKD. This CDR3 contains 14 residues. The J segment lost 7 bases and the V segment lost 10 bases, leaving 13 bases of the junction unmatched. The DNA of the CDR3 is TGTGCCACCGAAACCGGGACAGTCAACCAGCCCCAGCATTTT. It translates to CATETGTVNQPQHF.

This chain uses TRBV9 with TRBJ2-5; the match to TRBD1 covers 10 bases. The better agreement between TRBJ2-7 and the DNA end casts doubt on the J call. The CDR3 is made up of 15 amino acids. Germline-derived CDR1 and CDR2 are SGDLS and YYNGEE. In DNA form, the CDR3 reads TGTGCCAGCAGCGGGTGGGACAGGGGAACCTACGAGCAGTACTTC. Translation: CASSGWDRGTYEQYF.

CDR3 DNA sequence: TGCGCCAGCAGCTGGGACAGCCCTTCAACTAATGAAAAACTGTTTTTT. It yields the protein CASSWDSPSTNEKLFF. V gene TRBV5-1 combines with J gene TRBJ1-4; 7 nucleotides match TRBD1. CDR1 and CDR2 (germline): SGHRS, YFSETQ. CDR3 size: 16 residues. Unmatched junction bases numbered 5, after V lost 3 bases and J lost 0 bases.

This clone was picked up a small number of times. This sequence joins TRBV6-6 and TRBJ1-1; D ambiguous. Trimming removed 2 bases at V and 0 bases at J, with 10 bases between. CDR3 length: 15 residues. CDR1 is MNHNY and CDR2 is SVGAGI in the germline V gene (reference sequence). The chain's CDR3 is CASSYIQAMNTEAFF. CDR3 sequence (DNA): TGTGCCAGCAGTTACATCCAGGCGATGAACACTGAAGCTTTCTTT.

The CDR3, as DNA: TGTGCCAGCAACCGAAGGGGACTTTCGAGCTCCTACAATGAGCAGTTCTTC. It translates to CASNRRGLSSSYNEQFF. The rearrangement joins TRBV5-5 to TRBJ2-1; possibly TRBD2 for D (6 bases). Germline assignment: CDR1 SGHKS and CDR2 YYEKEE (reference sequence). Trimming removed 6 bases from V and 0 bases from J, with 19 bases in between. The CDR3 is 17 amino acids.

This clone was seen a handful of times. V usage is TRBV6-1 and J usage is TRBJ2-3; 9 nucleotides agree with TRBD2. CDR3 length equals 14 residues. Germline CDR1 and CDR2: MNHNS and SASEGT. Trimming removed 8 bases from V and 2 bases from J; junction bases left unmatched: 5. The DNA for the CDR3 is TGTGCCAGCTGCCCGGGACTAGCCACAGATACGCAGTATTTT. Its protein product is CASCPGLATDTQYF.

This chain links TRBV14 with TRBJ2-5; D ambiguous. Germline CDR1 and CDR2: SGHDN and FVKESK. The V end lost 1 base, the J end lost 3 bases, and 9 bases lay between the germline ends. The CDR3 runs to 14 residues. The DNA of the CDR3 is TGTGCCAGCAGCCAAGGTCGTGCGGAAGAGACCCAGTACTTC. Translated: CASSQGRAEETQYF.

The gene calls are TRBV7-2 and TRBJ1-1; 9 positions match TRBD1. This CDR3 is built from 16 residues. The V gene end was trimmed by 1 base and the J gene end by 0 bases; junction bases not matched to a gene: 3. Germline CDR1 SGHTA, CDR2 FQGNSA. CDR3 amino acids: CASSLVGQGLNTEAFF. The CDR3 region has the DNA TGTGCCAGCAGCTTAGTAGGACAGGGGCTGAACACTGAAGCTTTCTTT.

The chain joins TRBV11-3 to TRBJ2-7, with TRBD2 matching 7 bases. CDR1 and CDR2 (germline): SGHNT, YENEEA. The trim removed 7 bases at V and 2 bases at J, leaving 14 bases unmatched. The CDR3 consists of 16 residues. The chain's CDR3 is CASTYGWEGKTYEQYF. In nucleotides, the CDR3 is TGTGCCAGCACCTACGGGTGGGAGGGGAAGACCTACGAGCAGTACTTC.

This clone has more than one count but fewer than ten. The J gene is TRBJ1-5, the V gene TRBV6-1; D uncertain. Per germline, CDR1 MNHNS and CDR2 SASEGT. CDR3 length equals 12 residues. V lost 3 bases and J lost 4, with 4 bases in between. The CDR3 loop is CASSDGNQPQHF. The CDR3 DNA sequence: TGTGCCAGCAGTGATGGAAATCAGCCCCAGCATTTT.

In DNA form, the CDR3 reads TGTGCCAGCAGCTTAGGGCAGAAGGATGAGCAGTTCTTC. It codes for CASSLGQKDEQFF. This chain connects TRBV11-3 to TRBJ2-1, with D unresolved. CDR3 length: 13 amino acids. Germline loops: CDR1 SGHNT, CDR2 YENEEA. V lost 1 base and J 8 bases, leaving 9 bases between the germline ends.

The genes are TRBV6-1 and TRBJ2-7; a weak D match, TRBD1 (6 bases). The CDR3 has 14 amino acids. Trimming stripped 4 bases from V and 3 bases from J, with 13 bases between. Per the germline V gene, CDR1 is MNHNS and CDR2 is SASEGT. CDR3 in amino acids: CASSVQGNVYEQYF. In DNA form, the CDR3 reads TGTGCCAGCAGTGTACAGGGTAATGTCTACGAGCAGTACTTC.